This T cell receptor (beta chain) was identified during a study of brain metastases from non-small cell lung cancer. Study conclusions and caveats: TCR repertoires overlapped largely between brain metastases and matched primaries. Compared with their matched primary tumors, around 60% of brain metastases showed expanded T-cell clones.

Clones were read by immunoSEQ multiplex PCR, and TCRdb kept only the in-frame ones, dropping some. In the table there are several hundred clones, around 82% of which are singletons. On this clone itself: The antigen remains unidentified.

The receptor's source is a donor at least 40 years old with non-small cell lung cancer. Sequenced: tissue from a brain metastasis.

In DNA, the CDR3 is TGTGCCAGCAGTTTACAGCGCTCAGGGACCCAGTACTTC. Translated, it gives CASSLQRSGTQYF. The gene calls are TRBV25-1 and TRBJ2-5; D uncertain. V was cut by 5 bases and J by 7 bases, with 14 bases left in between. The CDR3 runs to 13 residues. In germline, CDR1 is MGHDK, CDR2 SYGVNS.